What follows describes a single TCR beta chain. Its antigen is undetermined. The data were obtained in a study of cytomegalovirus exposure and HLA in healthy donors. Study results and caveats: TCR sequences were mostly rare, though some public TCRs occurred in many donors.

The PCR contained 60 Vbeta and 13 Jbeta primers. Assay used: immunoSEQ multiplex PCR; TCRdb lists only in-frame clones, some missing. The sample includes about 37,000 clones, over 70% of them seen just once. The CDR3 covers 15 residues. CDR1 LNHDA and CDR2 SQIVND come from the germline V gene (reference sequence). Trimming cost V 4 bases and J 5 bases, with 18 bases left between them. Specimen: PBMCs. This receptor was obtained from a man in his thirties or forties in good health and CMV-seronegative. The chain links TRBV19 to TRBJ2-7; D may be TRBD1 (5 bases). Here the CDR3 reads CASSNGQGGIDEQYF. CDR3 nucleotides: TGTGCCAGTAGTAATGGGCAGGGTGGTATAGACGAGCAGTACTTC.